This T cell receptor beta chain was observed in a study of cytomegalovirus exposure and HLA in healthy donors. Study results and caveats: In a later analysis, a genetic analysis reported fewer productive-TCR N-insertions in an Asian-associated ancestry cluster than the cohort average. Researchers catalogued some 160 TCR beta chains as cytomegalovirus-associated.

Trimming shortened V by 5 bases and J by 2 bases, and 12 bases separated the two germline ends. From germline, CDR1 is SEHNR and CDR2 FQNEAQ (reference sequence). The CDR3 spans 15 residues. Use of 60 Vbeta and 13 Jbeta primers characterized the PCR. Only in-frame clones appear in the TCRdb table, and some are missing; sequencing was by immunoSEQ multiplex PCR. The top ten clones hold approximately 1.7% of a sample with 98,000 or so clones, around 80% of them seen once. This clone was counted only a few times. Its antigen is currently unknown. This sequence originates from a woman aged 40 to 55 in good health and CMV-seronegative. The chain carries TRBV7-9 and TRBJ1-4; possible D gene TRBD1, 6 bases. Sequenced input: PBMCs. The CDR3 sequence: CASSGQRGTNEKLFF. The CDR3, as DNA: TGTGCCAGCAGCGGACAAAGGGGGACTAATGAAAAACTGTTTTTT.